Here is one T cell receptor beta chain with its context. The antigen remains unidentified. This entry is derived from a study of shared clonotypes between healthy human individuals. Overall study findings and caveats: The small donor group covered limited genetic and exposure diversity. Generation probabilities were higher for clonotypes shared across all four sorted-subset donors than for unshared ones.

CD8 cells regarded as naive lacked CD45RO, were positively chosen for CCR7, and omitted terminally differentiated effector memory CD45RA+ cells. Here immunoSEQ multiplex PCR was the method, and the copy in TCRdb shows in-frame clones only, minus some. The sample contains about 2.2 million clones, around 93% of which appear only once. This receptor was identified in a man between 18 and 35 years old in good health. Some clones in this sample may be carry-over from other donors' samples. Specimen: naive CD8+ T cells from PBMCs.

The CDR3 nucleotides are TGCGCCAGCAGCCCTGCGACAGGGGGTGATGAAAAACTGTTTTTT. Translating gives CASSPATGGDEKLFF. V and J are TRBV5-1 and TRBJ1-4, with TRBD1 matching 9 bases. The CDR3 has 15 amino acids. CDR1 and CDR2 (germline): SGHRS, YFSETQ. V lost 4 bases to trimming and J lost 6 bases; unmatched junction nucleotides: 7.